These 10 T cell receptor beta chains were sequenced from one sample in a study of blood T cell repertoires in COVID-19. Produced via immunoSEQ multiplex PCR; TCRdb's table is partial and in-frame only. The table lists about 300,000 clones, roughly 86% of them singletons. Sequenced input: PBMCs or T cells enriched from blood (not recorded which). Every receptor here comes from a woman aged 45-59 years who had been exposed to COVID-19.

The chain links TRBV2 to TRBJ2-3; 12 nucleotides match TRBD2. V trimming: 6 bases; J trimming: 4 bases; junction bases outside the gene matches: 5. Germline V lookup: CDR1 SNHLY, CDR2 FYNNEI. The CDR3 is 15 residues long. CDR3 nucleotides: TGTGCCAGCAGAGTCACTAGCGGGGGGTCAGATACGCAGTATTTT. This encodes CASRVTSGGSDTQYF.

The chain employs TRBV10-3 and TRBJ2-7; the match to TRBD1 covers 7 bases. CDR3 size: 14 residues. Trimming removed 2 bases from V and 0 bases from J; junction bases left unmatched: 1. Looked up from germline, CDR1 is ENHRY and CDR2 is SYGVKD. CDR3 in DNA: TGTGCCATCAGTGAGGACAGGGACTCCTACGAGCAGTACTTC. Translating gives CAISEDRDSYEQYF.

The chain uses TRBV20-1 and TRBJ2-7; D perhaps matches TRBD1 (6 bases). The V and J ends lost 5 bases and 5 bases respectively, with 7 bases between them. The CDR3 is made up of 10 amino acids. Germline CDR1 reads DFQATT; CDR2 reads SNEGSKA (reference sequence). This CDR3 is CSAHRDEQYF. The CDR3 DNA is TGCAGTGCTCACAGGGACGAGCAGTACTTC.

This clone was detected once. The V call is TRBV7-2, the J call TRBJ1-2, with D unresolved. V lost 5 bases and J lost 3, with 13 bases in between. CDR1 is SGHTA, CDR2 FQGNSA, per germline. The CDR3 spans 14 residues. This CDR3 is CASSPALGDYGYTF. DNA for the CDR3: TGTGCCAGCAGCCCCGCGCTGGGCGACTATGGCTACACCTTC. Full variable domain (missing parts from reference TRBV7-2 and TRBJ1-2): GAGVSQSPSNKVTEKGKDVELRCDPISGHTALYWYRQSLGQGLEFLIYFQGNSAPDKSGLPSDRFSAERTGGSVSTLTIQRTQQEDSAVYLCASSPALGDYGYTFGSGTRLTVV.

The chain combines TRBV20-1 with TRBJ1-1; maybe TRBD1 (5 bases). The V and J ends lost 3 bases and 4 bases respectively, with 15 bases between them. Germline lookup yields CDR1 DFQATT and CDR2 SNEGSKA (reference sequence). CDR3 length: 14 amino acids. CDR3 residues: CSASPSGGGTEAFF. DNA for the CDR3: TGCAGTGCTAGTCCCTCGGGGGGGGGCACTGAAGCTTTCTTT.

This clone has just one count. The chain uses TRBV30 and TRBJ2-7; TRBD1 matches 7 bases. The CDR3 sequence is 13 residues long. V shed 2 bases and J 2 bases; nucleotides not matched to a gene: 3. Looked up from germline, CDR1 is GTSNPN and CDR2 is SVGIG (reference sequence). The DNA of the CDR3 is TGTGCCTGGAGTAAGGGACAGCCCTACGAGCAGTACTTC. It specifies CAWSKGQPYEQYF.

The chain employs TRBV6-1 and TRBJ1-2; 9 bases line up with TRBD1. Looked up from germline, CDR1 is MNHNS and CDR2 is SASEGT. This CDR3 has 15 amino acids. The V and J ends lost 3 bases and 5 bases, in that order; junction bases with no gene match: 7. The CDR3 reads CASSEETGGRYGYTF. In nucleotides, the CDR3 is TGTGCCAGCAGTGAGGAGACAGGGGGGCGTTATGGCTACACCTTC.

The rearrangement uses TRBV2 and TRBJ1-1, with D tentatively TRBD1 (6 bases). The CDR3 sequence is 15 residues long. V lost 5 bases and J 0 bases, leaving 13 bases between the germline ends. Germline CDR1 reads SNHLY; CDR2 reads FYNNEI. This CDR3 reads CASSTKTGMNTEAFF. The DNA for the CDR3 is TGTGCCAGCAGTACAAAGACAGGAATGAACACTGAAGCTTTCTTT.

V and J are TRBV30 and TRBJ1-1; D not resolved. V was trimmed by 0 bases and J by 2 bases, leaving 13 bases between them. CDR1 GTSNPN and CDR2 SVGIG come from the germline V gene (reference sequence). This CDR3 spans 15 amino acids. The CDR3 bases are TGTGCCTGGAGTGTATCGACATTTGGAAACACTGAAGCTTTCTTT. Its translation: CAWSVSTFGNTEAFF.

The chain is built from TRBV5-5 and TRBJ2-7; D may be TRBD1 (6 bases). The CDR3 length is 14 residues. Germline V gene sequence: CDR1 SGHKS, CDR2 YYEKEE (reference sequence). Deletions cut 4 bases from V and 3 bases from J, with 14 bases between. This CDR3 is CASSPGTPYYEQYF. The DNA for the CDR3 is TGTGCCAGCAGCCCCGGGACACCCTACTACGAGCAGTACTTC.